Below are 5 T cell receptor beta chains sequenced from a single sample in a study of blood T cell repertoires in COVID-19. TCRdb's copy holds only in-frame clones and misses some; the assay was immunoSEQ multiplex PCR. The sample shows hundreds of thousands of clones, roughly 86% of them seen only once. Material for sequencing was PBMCs or T cells enriched from blood (not recorded which). These receptors were taken from a woman aged 45-60 years who had recovered from COVID-19.

V and J are TRBV2 and TRBJ2-1; D unclear. The germline V and J ends were trimmed by 2 bases and 6 bases, with 8 bases remaining between them. CDR1 is SNHLY and CDR2 is FYNNEI in the germline V gene. The CDR3 spans 13 residues. In DNA, the CDR3 is TGTGCCAGCAGTGAACAGAAATTCAATGAGCAGTTCTTC. It encodes CASSEQKFNEQFF.

This clone turned up a few times. The chain has TRBV19 and TRBJ1-6; 9 bases map to TRBD1. The CDR3 totals 16 residues. CDR1 is LNHDA and CDR2 is SQIVND in the germline V gene (reference sequence). Trimming took 5 bases from V and 10 from J; bases not matched to a gene: 12. In nucleotides, the CDR3 is TGTGCCAGTAGTTCCACCGGGACAGGGAATAGGTCACCCCTCCACTTT. This encodes CASSSTGTGNRSPLHF. The variable domain in full, with the rest retrieved from reference TRBV19 and TRBJ1-6, is DGGITQSPKYLFRKEGQNVTLSCEQNLNHDAMYWYRQDPGQGLRLIYYSQIVNDFQKGDIAEGYSVSREKKESFPLTVTSAQKNPTAFYLCASSSTGTGNRSPLHFGNGTRLTVT.

The J gene is TRBJ2-1, the V gene TRBV24-1; TRBD2 matches 12 bases. The CDR3 contains 20 residues. Germline CDR1 is KGHDR and CDR2 is SFDVKD. V dropped 6 bases and J dropped 9; count of bases not matched to a gene: 23. The CDR3 nucleotides are TGTGCCACCAGTTGGAACTCCGGGACTAGCGGGCGGGTCGGGATTAGTGAGCAGTTCTTC. Translated, it gives CATSWNSGTSGRVGISEQFF.

The chain carries TRBV15 and TRBJ2-1; 9 bases are a match to TRBD2. V was clipped by 5 bases and J by 5 bases; unmatched bases: 13. The CDR3 loop spans 17 amino acids. In germline, CDR1 is LNHNV, CDR2 YYDKDF (reference sequence). The CDR3 loop is CATSPSLGLAPNNEQFF. CDR3 nucleotides: TGTGCCACCAGCCCGTCGTTGGGACTAGCTCCCAACAATGAGCAGTTCTTC.

CDR3 coding DNA: TGCGCCAGCAGCCAGGTTCAGGGTCTCGAGAGAAGTAATGGCTACACCTTC. Protein sequence: CASSQVQGLERSNGYTF. The chain couples TRBV4-3 to TRBJ1-2; D may be TRBD1 (5 bases). Trimming took 3 bases from V and 6 from J, leaving 23 bases between them. Per germline, CDR1 LGHNA and CDR2 YSLEER. This CDR3 region has 17 residues.